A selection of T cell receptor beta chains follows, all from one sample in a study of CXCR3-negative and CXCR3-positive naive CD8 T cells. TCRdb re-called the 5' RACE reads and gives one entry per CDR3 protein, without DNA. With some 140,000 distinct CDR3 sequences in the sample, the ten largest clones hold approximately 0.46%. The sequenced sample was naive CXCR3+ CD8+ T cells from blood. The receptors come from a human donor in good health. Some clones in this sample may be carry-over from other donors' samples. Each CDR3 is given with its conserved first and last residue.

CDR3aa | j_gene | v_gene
CSVAGQTFEQYF | TRBJ2-7 | TRBV29-1
CASSPLGSLEEQFF | TRBJ2-1 | TRBV12-3/TRBV12-4
CASSFSGQGWGNQPQHF | TRBJ1-5 | TRBV28
CASSLGNNSGGLSSYNEQFF | TRBJ2-1 | TRBV5-1
CASRLLLAAYNEQFF | TRBJ2-1 | TRBV5-5
CARGPDGYVLGNQPQHF | TRBJ1-5 | TRBV12-3/TRBV12-4
CASSSWRSVVDTQYF | TRBJ2-3 | TRBV5-5
CSVEGGDRGHEQYF | TRBJ2-7 | TRBV29-1
CASSFTGDSNQPQHF | TRBJ1-5 | TRBV7-9
CATQGLAGGVGSYNEQFF | TRBJ2-1 | TRBV27
CASSVVDEQYF | TRBJ2-7 | TRBV5-1
CASSSPSRVNEQFF | TRBJ2-1 | TRBV28
CATSTKGAYRDIQETQYF | TRBJ2-5 | TRBV15
CSARAGVVSYNEQFF | TRBJ2-1 | TRBV20-1
CASSQGQGTESPLHF | TRBJ1-6 | TRBV4-3
CASSLDGALNTEAFF | TRBJ1-1 | TRBV5-4
CASSTRQGAGTGELFF | TRBJ2-2 | TRBV27
CASSRGQRNTGELFF | TRBJ2-2 | TRBV4-3
CASSVEGPGEQYF | TRBJ2-7 | TRBV9
CASSEGSFYGYTF | TRBJ1-2 | TRBV5-1
CASSLDHGSGGTYEQYF | TRBJ2-7 | TRBV28
CSVETSPWGEQYF | TRBJ2-7 | TRBV29-1
CSAWGQVGQKSTETQYF | TRBJ2-3 | TRBV29-1
CASSSIRTGGINEQFF | TRBJ2-1 | TRBV7-9
CASSYHSSRGETQYF | TRBJ2-5 | TRBV6-5
CASTLGTSGANVLTF | TRBJ2-6 | TRBV12-3/TRBV12-4
CASGTFLTGELFF | TRBJ2-2 | TRBV28
CASSLTGGHSGANVLTF | TRBJ2-6 | TRBV4-1